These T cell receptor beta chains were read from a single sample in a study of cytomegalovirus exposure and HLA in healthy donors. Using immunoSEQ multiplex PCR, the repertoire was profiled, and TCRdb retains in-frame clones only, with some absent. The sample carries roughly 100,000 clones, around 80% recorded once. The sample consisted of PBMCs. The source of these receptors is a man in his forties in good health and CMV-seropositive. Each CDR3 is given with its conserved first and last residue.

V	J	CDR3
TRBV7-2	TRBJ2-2	CASSLSRAGGELFF
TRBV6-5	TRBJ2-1	CASSNSGREQFF
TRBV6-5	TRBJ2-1	CASSSGGHSYNEQFF
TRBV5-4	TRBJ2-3	CASSLVAGSVRGADTQYF
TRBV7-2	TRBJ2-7	CASSPRTTYYEQYF
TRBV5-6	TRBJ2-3	CASSLDSGRVADTQYF
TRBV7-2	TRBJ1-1	CASSVRAYTEAFF
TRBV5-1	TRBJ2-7	CASSLGPSGTSGRAYEQYF
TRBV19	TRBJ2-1	CASSVSARYNEQFF
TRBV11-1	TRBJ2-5	CASSLDREETQYF
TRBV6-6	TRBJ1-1	CASSYDRAVNTEAFF
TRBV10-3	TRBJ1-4	CATQGLSNEKLFF
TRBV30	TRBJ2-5	CAWRSLGPQETQYF
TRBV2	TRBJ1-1	CASSVGGTMNTEAFF
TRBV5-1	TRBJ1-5	CASSLDSYQPQHF
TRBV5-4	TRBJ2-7	CASSSNTYEQYF
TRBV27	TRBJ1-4	CASRGQGREKLFF
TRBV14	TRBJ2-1	CASSRGSYNEQFF
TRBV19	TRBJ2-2	CASSILTSGSTGELFF
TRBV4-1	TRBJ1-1	CASSQDRNTEAFF
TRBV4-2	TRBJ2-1	CASSQDAGQGYNEQFF
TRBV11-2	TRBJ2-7	CASSHPRVGFYEQYF
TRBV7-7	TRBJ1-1	CASSLDRGTEAFF
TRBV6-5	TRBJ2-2	CASSPLGGRGELFF
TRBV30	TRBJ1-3	CAWSKDSFGNTIYF
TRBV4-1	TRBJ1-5	CASSQVGQGVQPQHF
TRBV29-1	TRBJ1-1	CSVEGTGLGTEAFF
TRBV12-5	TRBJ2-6	CASGLVQGASGANGLTF
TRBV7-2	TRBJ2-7	CASTQGQGTFYEQYF
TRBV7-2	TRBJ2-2	CASSLAGTSGKANTGELFF
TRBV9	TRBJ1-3	CASSVAVTAGNTIYF
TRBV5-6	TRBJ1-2	CASSLPGGGYGYTF
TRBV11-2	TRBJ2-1	CASSLGTSGSIHNEQFF
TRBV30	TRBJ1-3	CAWSVRVNSGNTIYF
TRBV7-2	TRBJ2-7	CASSRPPGTYEQYF
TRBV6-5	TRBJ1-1	CASSFGQTWNTEAFF
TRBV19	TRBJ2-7	CASRRQGPYEQYF
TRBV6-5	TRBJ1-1	CASSSPVGDRAFF
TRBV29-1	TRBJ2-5	CSVVNLWGGLGETQYF
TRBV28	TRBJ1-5	CASSKTGTHNQPQHF
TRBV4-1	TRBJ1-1	CASSQAGATEAFF
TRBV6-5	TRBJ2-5	CASRNRGETQYF
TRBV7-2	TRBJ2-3	CASSTKAGAGTDTQYF
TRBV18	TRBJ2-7	CASSPANNYEQYF
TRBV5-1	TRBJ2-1	CASSTDSSSSYNEQFF
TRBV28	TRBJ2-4	CASSTTATVSGNIQYF
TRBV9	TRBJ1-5	CASSAGTGLNQPQHF
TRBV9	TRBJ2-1	CASSVEAGGSPRIF
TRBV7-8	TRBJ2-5	CASSLGVHQETQYF
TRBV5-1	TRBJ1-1	CASSFDSRMNTEAFF
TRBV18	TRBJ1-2	CASSPLRVPGEGYTF
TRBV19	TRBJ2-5	CASTTGLAGGGPQYF
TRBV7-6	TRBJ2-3	CASSSGGRVDTQYF